This TCR beta chain was sequenced for a study of CD8 T cells in ankylosing spondylitis. Whole-study results and caveats: Characteristic, it appeared, of ankylosing spondylitis blood was a TCR beta motif of about eight highly homologous variants. Disease-associated clonotypes exhibited CD8+ identity and were relatively infrequent in peripheral blood.

The CDR3 loop spans 16 amino acids. The germline V gene encodes CDR1 SGHRS and CDR2 YFSETQ. Losses at the gene ends were 4 bases for V and 2 bases for J; bases not matched to a gene: 9. Worth noting for this clonotype: Its target is unknown.

5'-RACE, quantitative and with molecular barcodes, yielded the TCR beta libraries. TCRdb reprocessed the 5' RACE reads via MiXCR and lists one record per CDR3 protein. The sample includes 250,000 to 400,000 distinct CDR3 sequences, around a tenth of them seen just once. This chain links TRBV5-1 with TRBJ2-3, with 8 bases aligning to TRBD1. Sequencing used blood, either unsorted or a sorted T cell fraction (not recorded which). The origin of this receptor is a female donor with ankylosing spondylitis or in good health (not recorded which). This chain's CDR3 is CASSKTGGRYTDTQYF. CDR3 in DNA: TGCGCCAGCAGCAAAACAGGGGGAAGGTACACAGATACGCAGTATTTT. The whole variable domain, remainder taken from reference TRBV5-1 and TRBJ2-3, is KAGVTQTPRYLIKTRGQQVTLSCSPISGHRSVSWYQQTPGQGLQFLFEYFSETQRNKGNFPGRFSGRQFSNSRSEMNVSTLELGDSALYLCASSKTGGRYTDTQYFGPGTRLTVL.